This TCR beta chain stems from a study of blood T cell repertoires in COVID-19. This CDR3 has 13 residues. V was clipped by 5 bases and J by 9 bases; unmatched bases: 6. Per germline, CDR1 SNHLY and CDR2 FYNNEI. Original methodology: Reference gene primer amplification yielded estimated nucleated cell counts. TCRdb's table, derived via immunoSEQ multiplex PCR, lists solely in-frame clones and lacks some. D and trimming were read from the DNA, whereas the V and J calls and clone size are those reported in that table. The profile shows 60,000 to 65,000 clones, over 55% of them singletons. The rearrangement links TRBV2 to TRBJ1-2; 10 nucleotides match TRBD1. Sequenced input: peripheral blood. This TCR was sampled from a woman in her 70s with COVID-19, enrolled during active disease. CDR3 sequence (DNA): TGTGCCAGCAGTTCGACAGGGGGCAGGAGCTACACCTTC. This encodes CASSSTGGRSYTF.